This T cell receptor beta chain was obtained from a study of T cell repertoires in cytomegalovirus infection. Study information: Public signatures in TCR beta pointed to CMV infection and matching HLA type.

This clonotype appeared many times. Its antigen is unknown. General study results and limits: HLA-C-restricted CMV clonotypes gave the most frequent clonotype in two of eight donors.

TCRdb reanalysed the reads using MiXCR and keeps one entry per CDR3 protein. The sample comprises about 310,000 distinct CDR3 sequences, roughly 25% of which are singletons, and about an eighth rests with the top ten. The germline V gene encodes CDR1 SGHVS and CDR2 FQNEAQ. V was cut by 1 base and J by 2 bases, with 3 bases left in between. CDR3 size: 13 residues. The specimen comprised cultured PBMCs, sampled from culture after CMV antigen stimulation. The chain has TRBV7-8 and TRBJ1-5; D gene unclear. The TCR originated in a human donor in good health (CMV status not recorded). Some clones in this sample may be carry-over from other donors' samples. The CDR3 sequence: CASSLGRNQPQHF. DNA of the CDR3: TGTGCCAGCAGCTTAGGCCGCAATCAGCCCCAGCATTTT.